What follows are 2 T cell receptor beta chains derived from one specimen sequenced in a study of cytomegalovirus exposure and HLA in healthy donors. Primers for the PCR totalled 60 Vbeta and 13 Jbeta. The assay was immunoSEQ multiplex PCR, and TCRdb's table has in-frame clones only and misses some. The sample records 100,000 to 150,000 clones, about four fifths being singletons. Material for sequencing was PBMCs. These receptors were collected from a woman aged 18 to 35 in good health and CMV-seronegative.

This chain links TRBV6-6 with TRBJ1-1; D is perhaps TRBD1 (6 bases). The CDR3 is made up of 14 amino acids. Germline V gene sequence: CDR1 MNHNY, CDR2 SVGAGI (reference sequence). V lost 2 bases to trimming and J lost 2 bases, with 9 bases between them. CDR3 nucleotide sequence: TGTGCCAGCAGTTACACGGACAGTAACACTGAAGCTTTCTTT. The encoded protein is CASSYTDSNTEAFF.

V and J are TRBV5-1 and TRBJ2-5; 8 positions match TRBD1. Losses at the gene ends were 2 bases for V and 2 bases for J; bases not matched to a gene: 2. CDR1 SGHRS and CDR2 YFSETQ come from the germline V gene. The CDR3 spans 14 residues. CDR3 region: CASSLQGVQETQYF. The CDR3 DNA reads as TGCGCCAGCAGCTTACAGGGGGTTCAAGAGACCCAGTACTTC.